This T cell receptor beta chain was obtained from a study of cytomegalovirus exposure and HLA in healthy donors. Study-level results: Association with HLA alleles at 0.05 false discovery rate was found for 16,951 TCR beta sequences in a later analysis. The authors excluded some V segments, including TRBV6-2 and TRBV6-3, as indistinguishable.

Researchers ran the PCR with 60 Vbeta and 13 Jbeta primers. Profiling relied on immunoSEQ multiplex PCR, and the TCRdb table lists in-frame clones only, not all of them. Of fewer than 200,000 clones in the sample, 82% were seen once. Germline V gene lookup returns CDR1 SEHNR and CDR2 FQNEAQ (reference sequence). V lost 1 base to trimming and J lost 6 bases, with 15 bases between them. The CDR3 spans 16 residues. As concerns this clone: What it binds is unknown.

The V call is TRBV7-9, the J call TRBJ1-4; tentatively, D is TRBD1 (6 bases). Material: PBMCs. The sequence derives from a girl under 18 in good health and CMV-seropositive. The CDR3 sequence is CASSLVGGAFDEKLFF. CDR3 nucleotides: TGTGCCAGCAGCTTAGTAGGGGGGGCCTTCGATGAAAAACTGTTTTTT.